These 17 T cell receptor beta chains were sequenced from one sample in a study of cytomegalovirus exposure and HLA in healthy donors. PCR primers comprised 60 Vbeta and 13 Jbeta primers. Sequenced by immunoSEQ multiplex PCR; TCRdb stores in-frame clones only, minus some. The sample shows some 110,000 clones, 60% to 80% of them seen only once. The sequenced sample was PBMCs. Every receptor here comes from a female donor in good health and CMV-seronegative.

This chain connects TRBV10-1 to TRBJ2-3, with D possibly TRBD2 on 6 matching bases. In germline, CDR1 is WNHNN, CDR2 SYGVQD (reference sequence). The CDR3 length is 13 residues. V lost 3 bases and J 9 bases, leaving 13 bases between the germline ends. DNA for the CDR3: TGCGCCAGCAGTGAAGGAGGGGTCGGGACGCAGTATTTT. Protein product: CASSEGGVGTQYF.

This clone was seen just once. The gene calls are TRBV5-6 and TRBJ1-1, with a possible D match to TRBD1 (6 bases). The V gene lost 1 base and the J gene lost 4 bases, with 8 bases spanning the gap. The CDR3 totals 13 residues. Germline-derived CDR1 and CDR2 are SGHDT and YYEEEE. CDR3 sequence: CASSLSRGTEAFF. In nucleotides, the CDR3 is TGTGCCAGCAGCTTGTCCAGGGGCACTGAAGCTTTCTTT.

V usage is TRBV10-3 and J usage is TRBJ2-7, with D possibly being TRBD2 (5 bases). Trimming removed 7 bases from V and 3 bases from J, with 16 bases in between. This CDR3 region has 14 residues. Germline V gene sequence: CDR1 ENHRY, CDR2 SYGVKD. CDR3 DNA sequence: TGTGCCATCACCAGCCGGGGTCTGGACTACGAGCAGTACTTC. The encoded protein is CAITSRGLDYEQYF.

The chain is built from TRBV6-1 and TRBJ2-2; possibly TRBD2 for D (6 bases). The V end was cut by 0 bases, the J end by 0 bases, with 14 bases between. The length of the CDR3 is 18 residues. Germline V gives CDR1 MNHNS, CDR2 SASEGT. The DNA for the CDR3 is TGTGCCAGCAGTGAAGCTAATTCGGGGGTGGCGAACACCGGGGAGCTGTTTTTT. Translating gives CASSEANSGVANTGELFF.

This clone appeared a few times. The chain uses TRBV7-2 and TRBJ2-5; TRBD2 aligns across 10 bases. The CDR3 spans 15 residues. The germline V gene has CDR1 SGHTA and CDR2 FQGNSA. With V trimmed by 2 bases and J by 5 bases, 5 bases remained unmatched. In DNA form, the CDR3 reads TGTGCCAGCAGCTTACTACCAGCGGGAGGGGAGACCCAGTACTTC. Translated: CASSLLPAGGETQYF.

The chain employs TRBV7-8 and TRBJ1-6; weak D call: TRBD1 (6 bases). Germline lookup yields CDR1 SGHVS and CDR2 FQNEAQ. Deletions cut 4 bases from V and 0 bases from J, with 16 bases between. There are 18 residues in the CDR3. CDR3 DNA: TGTGCCAGCAGCTCGGGACACGCGTTAAGCTCCTATAATTCACCCCTCCACTTT. Amino acid sequence: CASSSGHALSSYNSPLHF.

The chain links TRBV11-2 to TRBJ1-1; TRBD1 is a possible D gene (5 bases). V dropped 5 bases and J dropped 2 bases, with 15 bases sitting between them. The CDR3 loop spans 15 amino acids. CDR1 and CDR2 from the germline V gene are SGHAT and FQNNGV. CDR3 in amino acids: CASSERGGVNTEAFF. The CDR3 DNA is TGTGCCAGCAGCGAAAGGGGCGGGGTCAACACTGAAGCTTTCTTT.

The gene calls are TRBV7-9 and TRBJ2-2; 7 bases are a match to TRBD1. V lost 5 bases to trimming and J lost 4 bases; unmatched junction nucleotides: 7. CDR1 is SEHNR and CDR2 is FQNEAQ in the germline V gene (reference sequence). This CDR3 has 15 amino acids. The CDR3 reads CASSQTGLGTGELFF. The CDR3 nucleotides are TGTGCCAGCAGCCAGACAGGGCTCGGCACCGGGGAGCTGTTTTTT.

This chain links TRBV18 with TRBJ1-5; D uncertain. The CDR3 consists of 15 residues. Between the trimmed V and J ends, which lost 6 bases and 3 bases, there was a span of 15 bases. The V gene's germline CDR1 is KGHSH and CDR2 LQKENI. CDR3 residues: CASSYEAADNQPQHF. The CDR3 bases are TGTGCCAGCTCTTATGAGGCGGCAGACAATCAGCCCCAGCATTTT.

The chain recombines TRBV19 with TRBJ2-1; 9 bases line up with TRBD2. The germline V gene has CDR1 LNHDA and CDR2 SQIVND (reference sequence). J gave up 9 bases and V 2 bases, and 8 bases lay outside the gene matches. This CDR3 region has 15 residues. The CDR3: CASSIHSGRKSEQFF. For the CDR3, the DNA is TGTGCCAGTAGTATACACAGCGGGAGGAAAAGTGAGCAGTTCTTC.

The chain is built from TRBV28 and TRBJ1-2, with TRBD1 matching 7 bases. The CDR3 spans 15 residues. Unmatched junction bases numbered 9, after V lost 7 bases and J lost 1 base. CDR1 and CDR2 (germline): MDHEN, SYDVKM. The CDR3 region is CASITTGQINYGYTF. CDR3 sequence (DNA): TGTGCCAGCATTACTACGGGACAGATTAACTATGGCTACACCTTC.

The chain uses TRBV4-2 and TRBJ2-6, with TRBD2 identical over 8 bases. Germline V gene lookup returns CDR1 LGHNA and CDR2 YNFKEQ. Losses at the gene ends were 1 base for V and 1 base for J; bases not matched to a gene: 9. The CDR3 runs 19 residues. CDR3 nucleotide sequence: TGTGCCAGCAGCCAAGTTGCTCCGGGAGGGTTATCTGGGGCCAACGTCCTGACTTTC. Translation: CASSQVAPGGLSGANVLTF.

This clone occurred once. V and J are TRBV13 and TRBJ2-1; 10 bases align to TRBD2. The V gene's germline CDR1 is PRHDT and CDR2 FYEKMQ (reference sequence). V was clipped by 8 bases and J by 7 bases; unmatched bases: 8. The CDR3 consists of 14 residues. The CDR3 here is CASLGLAEGNEQFF. In DNA, the CDR3 is TGTGCCAGCTTAGGACTAGCGGAGGGGAATGAGCAGTTCTTC.

CDR3 DNA: TGTGCCACCAGCAGAGACCCAGGGGACAGGGGCGAAAAACTGTTTTTT. Its protein is CATSRDPGDRGEKLFF. This chain connects TRBV15 to TRBJ1-4, with 10 bases lining up with TRBD1. CDR3 length: 16 amino acids. Germline-derived CDR1 and CDR2 are LNHNV and YYDKDF (reference sequence). Germline trimming cut 0 bases from V and 8 bases from J; bases unmatched to any gene: 6.

This sequence joins TRBV30 and TRBJ1-4, with 7 bases lining up with TRBD1. The CDR3 covers 16 residues. Germline V lookup: CDR1 GTSNPN, CDR2 SVGIG (reference sequence). The V segment lost 1 base and the J segment 5 bases; nucleotides outside the gene matches: 10. In nucleotides, the CDR3 is TGTGCCTGGAGTGGGGATGCCGGGACAGAAAATGAAAAACTGTTTTTT. Translated, it gives CAWSGDAGTENEKLFF.

The gene calls are TRBV6-5 and TRBJ1-2; TRBD1 might be the D (6 bases). V gave up 0 bases and J gave up 5 bases, with 10 bases separating them. Per germline, CDR1 MNHEY and CDR2 SVGAGI. The CDR3 covers 14 residues. The CDR3 is CASSYSGAGYGYTF. CDR3 sequence (DNA): TGTGCCAGCAGTTACTCGGGGGCAGGGTATGGCTACACCTTC.

V is TRBV5-4 and J is TRBJ2-7; maybe TRBD2 (7 bases). From germline, CDR1 is SGHNT and CDR2 YYREEE (reference sequence). CDR3 size: 13 residues. The CDR3 nucleotides are TGTGCAACAAGGGGGGGGGACTACCACGAGCAGTACTTC. Translated, it gives CATRGGDYHEQYF.